This T cell receptor beta chain was obtained from a study of graft-versus-host responses after intestinal transplantation. Libraries were prepared by immunoSEQ multiplex PCR; TCRdb keeps only in-frame clonotypes and omits some of them. Among about 6,400 clones listed, roughly four fifths were seen once. On this clone: Antigen specificity is unknown.

CDR1 is LNHDA and CDR2 is SQIVND in the germline V gene (reference sequence). The ends were cut back, 2 bases at V and 4 bases at J, with 12 bases in the middle. The CDR3 has 15 residues. Study-wide points: With peak circulating GvH clone levels came an association with early post-transplant HvG declines. Some GvH clones appeared in ileal mucosa or blood before recipient bone marrow.

Lymphocytes from graft epithelium and lamina propria were isolated. This chain links TRBV19 with TRBJ2-1; D is perhaps TRBD1 (6 bases). Sequenced material: ileum tissue, taken approximately 310 days after intestinal transplant. The receptor comes from a human patient who received an intestinal transplant, so some T cells may come from the graft donor. CDR3 amino acids: CASSIQGPGYNEQFF. The CDR3, as DNA: TGTGCCAGTAGTATACAGGGGCCGGGTTACAATGAGCAGTTCTTC.